This T cell receptor (beta chain) was obtained from a study of control samples from healthy donors and cancer patients. Between the trimmed V and J ends, which lost 4 bases and 0 bases, there was a span of 21 bases. Germline assignment: CDR1 MNHEY and CDR2 SMNVEV (reference sequence). The CDR3 has 18 amino acids. Generated by immunoSEQ multiplex PCR, the TCRdb table keeps only in-frame clones and is missing some. The data hold under 300,000 clones, with roughly 87% observed a single time. The clonotype originates from a woman in her sixties or seventies with lung cancer. The rearrangement uses TRBV27 and TRBJ1-1; D is unresolved. The specimen sequenced was PBMCs. This chain's CDR3 is CASSYTFPEPKMNTEAFF. The CDR3 DNA reads TGTGCCAGCAGTTATACCTTCCCGGAGCCTAAAATGAACACTGAAGCTTTCTTT.